The T cell receptor beta chain under discussion was sequenced for a study of human T cells and chemical hapten exposure. This clonotype has only a few counts. Its antigen is unknown. Overall study results and limits: Significantly more large CDR3 similarity clusters arose among expanded TCRs than among controls.

Per the germline V gene, CDR1 is SGHDT and CDR2 is YYEEEE. The CDR3 extends over 14 amino acids. The V gene end was trimmed by 3 bases and the J gene end by 7 bases; junction bases not matched to a gene: 7. TCRdb fed the RACE reads into MiXCR, producing one record per CDR3 protein. The data show about 300,000 distinct CDR3 sequences, 4.5% to 5.5% seen once. Described time point: pre-sensitization, week 0. Treatment specified: therapeutic diphenylcyclopropenone sensitization with weekly scalp DPC. This chain connects TRBV5-6 to TRBJ1-3; 7 bases align to TRBD1. Sequenced here: whole blood, sampled in connection with sensitization to the hapten diphenylcyclopropenone (DPC). The clonotype comes from a woman aged 18 to 35 with alopecia areata. Some clones in this sample may be carry-over from other donors' samples. In nucleotides, the CDR3 is TGTGCCAGCAGCTGGGACAGCCTTGGGAACACCATATATTTT. Protein product: CASSWDSLGNTIYF.